This T cell receptor (beta chain) was retrieved from a study of graft-versus-host responses after intestinal transplantation. Background on the study: Uniformly, recipients were administered anti-thymocyte globulin induction with subsequent tacrolimus and steroids for around three years. Study-wide points: There was an association between peak levels of circulating GvH clones and early post-transplant HvG declines. Some GvH clones were seen earlier in gut or blood, suggesting intestinal origin. Allograft graft-versus-host to host-versus-graft clonal ratios ran high in patients with graft-donor T cell macrochimerism.

Sequencing was performed with immunoSEQ multiplex PCR; in TCRdb, only in-frame clones are kept and a portion is missing. The profile covers about 71,000 clones, with about nine tenths appearing a single time and approximately 1.3% taken by the ten largest. On this clone: Its antigen is currently unknown.

The germline V gene encodes CDR1 LGHNT and CDR2 FRNRAP. Losses at the gene ends were 4 bases for V and 4 bases for J; bases not matched to a gene: 2. CDR3 length: 14 amino acids. Here the sequenced sample was unstimulated CD8+ T cells sorted from spleen or lymph node cells, taken before intestinal transplant. This clonotype was sampled from a human donor who received an intestinal transplant. The chain carries TRBV12-5 and TRBJ1-1, with TRBD1 matching over 11 bases. The CDR3 DNA follows: TGTGCTAGTGGTTCTGGACAGGGGGCCACTGAAGCTTTCTTT. This sequence encodes CASGSGQGATEAFF.